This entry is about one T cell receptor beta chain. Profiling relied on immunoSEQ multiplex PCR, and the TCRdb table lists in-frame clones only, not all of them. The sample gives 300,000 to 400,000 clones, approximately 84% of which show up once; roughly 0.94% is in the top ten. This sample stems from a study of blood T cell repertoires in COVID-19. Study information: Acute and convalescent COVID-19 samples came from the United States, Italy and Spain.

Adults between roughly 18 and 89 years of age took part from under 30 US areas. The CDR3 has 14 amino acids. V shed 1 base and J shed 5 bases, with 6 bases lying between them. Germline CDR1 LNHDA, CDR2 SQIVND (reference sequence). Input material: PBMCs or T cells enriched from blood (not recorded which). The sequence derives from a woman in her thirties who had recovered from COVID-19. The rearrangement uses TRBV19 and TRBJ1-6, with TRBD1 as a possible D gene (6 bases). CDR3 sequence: CASSIAGDNSPLHF. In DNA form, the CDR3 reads TGTGCCAGTAGTATAGCAGGGGATAATTCACCCCTCCACTTT.